Each of the 2 T cell receptor beta chains below was sequenced from the same sample in a study of blood T cell repertoires in COVID-19. Data came from immunoSEQ multiplex PCR; TCRdb stores just in-frame clones and leaves some out. The sample records about 280,000 clones, about 85% being singletons. Material for sequencing was peripheral blood. These receptors were taken from a woman between 50 and 59 years old who had recovered from COVID-19.

The rearrangement joins TRBV6-2 or TRBV6-3 to TRBJ2-5, with D tentatively TRBD2 (7 bases). V lost 4 bases, J lost 2 bases, and 17 bases lay in between. The CDR3 sequence is 16 residues long. Germline loops: CDR1 MNHEY, CDR2 SVGEGT. CDR3 in amino acids: CASSSWAGDIQETQYF. The CDR3, as DNA: TGTGCCAGCAGTTCGTGGGCGGGGGACATTCAAGAGACCCAGTACTTC.

The chain links TRBV19 to TRBJ2-7; 8 bases align to TRBD2. V lost 5 bases and J lost 4; bases outside the gene matches: 13. From germline, CDR1 is LNHDA and CDR2 SQIVND (reference sequence). The CDR3 spans 16 residues. The DNA of the CDR3 is TGTGCCAGTAGTCCCATTTTGAGCGGGAGAATTTACGAGCAGTACTTC. This codes for CASSPILSGRIYEQYF.